The clone carrying this TCR beta chain was observed a handful of times. Its specificity is not known. This record comes from a study of T-cell memory formation after mild COVID-19. Study details: Largely donor-specific sequence clusters came from two donors.

Constant-segment-primed 5'RACE gave TCR alpha and TCR beta cDNA libraries with sample barcodes and UMIs. TCRdb processed the 5' RACE reads anew with MiXCR; each CDR3 protein has one entry. The sample shows some 280,000 distinct CDR3 sequences, 15% to 20% of them seen only once. Germline CDR1 DFQATT, CDR2 SNEGSKA (reference sequence). Deletions cut 5 bases from V and 4 bases from J, with 8 bases between. This CDR3 has 11 amino acids. Study-wide results and caveats: Day 37-peaking second-wave clones had unconfirmed SARS-CoV-2 specificity. Day 15 to 85 contracting clones showed balanced CD4/CD8; later expanders leaned CD4+.

The rearrangement uses TRBV20-1 and TRBJ2-5; D is unresolved. Input material: PBMCs or a T cell subset sorted from them (not recorded which). The TCR sequence derives from a man in his late teens or twenties who had mild COVID-19 (a few samples of this study predate the infection). Cell type and time point are not known. The DNA for the CDR3 is TGCAGTGCTCGGCGATCAGAGACCCAGTACTTC. It translates to CSARRSETQYF.